This T cell receptor (beta chain) was sequenced for a study of tumor-infiltrating lymphocytes in primary liver carcinoma. CDR1 and CDR2 from the germline V gene are MGHRA and YSYEKL. V shed 3 bases and J shed 6 bases, with 12 bases lying between them. The CDR3 sequence is 14 residues long. cDNA specific to TCR beta was made from about 550 ng of total RNA, with a constant-region primer employed for priming. Three nested multiplex PCR rounds, a slightly modified ARM-PCR, produced the libraries for TCR beta. TRBV1-TRBV30 forward and Cbeta reverse primers drove the first two roughly 11-cycle rounds. One entry per CDR3 protein results from TCRdb running MiXCR on the multiplex PCR reads. The sample records some 190,000 distinct CDR3 sequences, 60% being singletons. Germline DNA was also extracted, while the blood RNA originated from unsorted whole blood.

The sequencing sample was made of peripheral blood. The V and J genes are TRBV4-1 and TRBJ2-1, with D possibly TRBD2 on 6 matching bases. The receptor's source is a man between 35 and 55 years old with primary liver carcinoma and hepatitis B virus infection. The DNA of the CDR3 is TGCGCCAGCAGCCATGGGGCGGGATTCAATGAGCAGTTCTTC. As protein: CASSHGAGFNEQFF.